This entry is about one T cell receptor beta chain. Antigen: not known. V was pared by 4 bases and J by 7 bases, with 10 bases between. The CDR3 contains 11 residues. Germline CDR1 is SQVTM and CDR2 is ANQGSEA. Method: immunoSEQ multiplex PCR; TCRdb's copy keeps in-frame clones and lacks some. The sample yields 40,000 to 55,000 clones, 80% to 85% seen once. With baseline, cycle 4 day 1, and cycle 7 day 1 as timepoints, blood was sampled. The data originate from a study of OX40 agonist ivuxolimab in advanced cancers. Across the study: The mean age was about 61 years, ranging from 23 to 79, with 65% to 85% of participants male. Overall study findings and caveats: Among T cells, CD8+ cells averaged more expanded clones than CD4+ cells.

The sample consisted of CD4+ or CD8+ T cells sorted from blood, taken in a trial of the OX40 agonist ivuxolimab. The V gene is TRBV29-1, the J gene TRBJ1-2, with D perhaps matching TRBD1 (5 bases). This TCR was sampled from an adult with an advanced solid tumor such as melanoma, head and neck, liver or kidney cancer. This chain's CDR3 is CSVVQGVGYTF. Here the CDR3 DNA reads TGCAGCGTTGTTCAGGGAGTTGGCTACACCTTC.